These 24 T cell receptor beta chains originate from one sample sequenced in a study of T-cell memory formation after mild COVID-19. Each CDR3 protein gets one entry after TCRdb re-called the 5' RACE reads with MiXCR. The repertoire holds around 260,000 distinct CDR3 sequences, with around 16% as singletons. Sample: PBMCs or a T cell subset sorted from them (not recorded which). The source of these receptors is a man younger than 30 who had mild COVID-19 (a few samples of this study predate the infection). Cell type and time point are not known.

The chain has TRBV19 and TRBJ2-3; no clear D. The CDR3 extends over 14 amino acids. Trimming removed 3 bases at V and 6 bases at J, with 13 bases between. The germline CDR1 and CDR2 sequences are LNHDA and SQIVND (reference sequence). The CDR3 DNA reads as TGTGCCAGTAGTATTGATCGGCTAGTTGATACGCAGTATTTT. Amino acids: CASSIDRLVDTQYF.

V usage is TRBV7-9 and J usage is TRBJ1-5, with 7 positions matching TRBD1. Trimming removed 5 bases from V and 4 bases from J; junction bases left unmatched: 8. This CDR3 spans 15 amino acids. The germline CDR1 and CDR2 sequences are SEHNR and FQNEAQ (reference sequence). The CDR3 nucleotides read TGTGCCAGCAGCCGCGGGGCAGGGGGTAATCAGCCCCAGCATTTT. Encoded protein: CASSRGAGGNQPQHF.

V gene TRBV14 combines with J gene TRBJ2-5; 8 bases are shared with TRBD2. V was clipped by 8 bases and J by 5 bases; unmatched bases: 7. The germline gives CDR1 SGHDN, CDR2 FVKESK. CDR3 size: 13 residues. The CDR3, as DNA: TGTGCCAGCCAGACTAGCGCGAGGGAGACCCAGTACTTC. Translating it yields CASQTSARETQYF.

This chain links TRBV5-6 with TRBJ2-3, with D possibly called TRBD1 or TRBD2 (5 bases each). The V end was cut by 0 bases, the J end by 2 bases, with 10 bases between. The CDR3 totals 15 residues. Germline CDR1 reads SGHDT; CDR2 reads YYEEEE. The chain's CDR3 is CASSLAREPTDTQYF. As DNA, the CDR3 is TGTGCCAGCAGCTTGGCCAGGGAGCCCACAGATACGCAGTATTTT.

This clonotype occurred a few times. V is TRBV4-3 and J is TRBJ1-4, with a weak D call TRBD1 (5 bases). CDR3 length equals 16 residues. Germline CDR1 is LGHNA and CDR2 is YSLEER. Trimming took 0 bases from V and 9 from J, leaving 17 bases between them. The CDR3 DNA reads as TGCGCCAGCAGCCAAGACTCCGGGACCGAACCGAAAAAACTGTTTTTT. It specifies CASSQDSGTEPKKLFF.

At least ten counts were recorded for this clonotype. J is TRBJ2-3 and V is TRBV5-1, with 7 bases identical to TRBD2. Germline V CDR1 and CDR2: SGHRS, YFSETQ. V lost 7 bases to trimming and J lost 6 bases; unmatched junction nucleotides: 2. The CDR3 is made up of 11 amino acids. This CDR3 is CASAGVDTQYF. In DNA form, the CDR3 reads TGCGCCAGCGCGGGGGTGGATACGCAGTATTTT.

This chain connects TRBV28 to TRBJ1-2, with unresolved D. The CDR3 has 15 amino acids. Looked up from germline, CDR1 is MDHEN and CDR2 is SYDVKM. Trimming took off 4 bases at V and 0 bases at J, with 12 bases between the two ends. DNA for the CDR3: TGTGCCAGCAGTTCGAGTACGGCCTCTAACTATGGCTACACCTTC. Residues: CASSSSTASNYGYTF.

This clonotype was detected only a few times. V gene TRBV12-3 or TRBV12-4 combines with J gene TRBJ1-1, with D possibly TRBD1 on 6 matching bases. This CDR3 has 14 residues. The germline V and J ends were trimmed by 2 bases and 4 bases, with 11 bases remaining between them. CDR3 coding DNA: TGTGCCAGCAGTTTACACAGGGCGTTCACTGAAGCTTTCTTT. Protein product: CASSLHRAFTEAFF.

This clonotype was seen more than once but under ten times. The genes are TRBV7-9 and TRBJ1-1; D remains ambiguous. CDR1 is SEHNR and CDR2 is FQNEAQ in the germline V gene (reference sequence). The CDR3 runs to 13 residues. V gave up 6 bases and J gave up 5 bases, with 13 bases separating them. CDR3 coding DNA: TGTGCCAGCAGTCTTCTGGTGGAAACTGAAGCTTTCTTT. Translation: CASSLLVETEAFF.

This clonotype was observed at least ten times. This chain joins TRBV6-5 and TRBJ2-7; D might be TRBD1 (5 bases). V shed 2 bases and J shed 3 bases, with 8 bases lying between them. Germline V gene sequence: CDR1 MNHEY, CDR2 SVGAGI. CDR3 size: 13 residues. The CDR3 protein is CASSYDSYYEQYF. CDR3 sequence (DNA): TGTGCCAGCAGTTACGACAGTTACTACGAGCAGTACTTC.

This clonotype was seen more than once but under ten times. V gene TRBV7-2 combines with J gene TRBJ2-7, with 7 bases matching TRBD2. In germline, CDR1 is SGHTA, CDR2 FQGNSA. This CDR3 region has 13 residues. V was clipped by 5 bases and J by 5 bases; unmatched bases: 6. CDR3 region: CASSLWTSDEQYF. The CDR3 DNA reads TGTGCCAGCAGCCTGTGGACTAGTGACGAGCAGTACTTC.

CDR3 residues: CASMLSGRYNEQFF. The CDR3 region has the DNA TGTGCCAGTATGTTGTCAGGGCGATACAATGAGCAGTTCTTC. The chain uses TRBV6-6 and TRBJ2-1, with D possibly TRBD1 on 5 matching bases. The V gene's germline CDR1 is MNHNY and CDR2 SVGAGI (reference sequence). Trimming shortened V by 9 bases and J by 4 bases, and 16 bases separated the two germline ends. CDR3 size: 14 residues.

This clonotype has ten or more counts. The CDR3 loop reads CASSFGLAGGQETQYF. Written as DNA, the CDR3 is TGTGCCAGCAGCTTCGGGTTAGCGGGGGGACAAGAGACCCAGTACTTC. The gene calls are TRBV7-6 and TRBJ2-5, with 10 bases aligning to TRBD2. Looked up from germline, CDR1 is SGHVS and CDR2 is FNYEAQ. The ends lost 3 bases at V and 2 bases at J; junction bases unmatched: 6. This CDR3 region has 16 residues.

The CDR3 region is CASSLMGAQAQAFF. DNA for the CDR3: TGTGCCAGCAGTTTAATGGGGGCGCAGGCTCAAGCTTTCTTT. V gene TRBV12-3 or TRBV12-4 combines with J gene TRBJ1-1, with D tentatively TRBD1 (6 bases). The CDR3 contains 14 residues. V was shortened by 2 bases and J by 9 bases, with 16 bases between the two germline ends.

This clonotype was detected only a few times. This chain links TRBV7-9 with TRBJ1-2; 9 positions agree with TRBD1. V gave up 4 bases and J gave up 6 bases; unmatched junction bases: 6. Per the germline V gene, CDR1 is SEHNR and CDR2 is FQNEAQ (reference sequence). The CDR3 length is 14 residues. The CDR3 protein is CASSSQGATDGYTF. Written as DNA, the CDR3 is TGTGCCAGCAGCTCACAGGGGGCTACGGATGGCTACACCTTC.

Many counts were recorded for this clonotype. The genes are TRBV5-1 and TRBJ2-7, with 11 bases aligning to TRBD2. The germline gives CDR1 SGHRS, CDR2 YFSETQ. This CDR3 spans 16 amino acids. Trimming cost V 3 bases and J 3 bases; bases outside gene matches: 8. CDR3 nucleotides: TGCGCCAGCAGCTCTGGGCCTAGCGGGGGGCGCTACGAGCAGTACTTC. Its translation is CASSSGPSGGRYEQYF.

The chain employs TRBV5-1 and TRBJ2-3, with 8 bases that match TRBD2. The length of the CDR3 is 15 residues. CDR1 is SGHRS and CDR2 is YFSETQ in the germline V gene. The ends lost 2 bases at V and 5 bases at J; junction bases unmatched: 7. CDR3 sequence (DNA): TGCGCCAGCAGCTTCGGGGGGGCCCAGATAGATACGCAGTATTTT. Amino acids: CASSFGGAQIDTQYF.

V usage is TRBV11-2 and J usage is TRBJ1-1, with 8 bases aligning to TRBD1. The CDR3 spans 18 residues. CDR1 is SGHAT, CDR2 FQNNGV, per germline. V lost 2 bases and J lost 2; bases outside the gene matches: 13. The DNA of the CDR3 is TGTGCCAGCAGCTTATATCCCCTCAGCGGGACAGGAAACACTGAAGCTTTCTTT. Translating gives CASSLYPLSGTGNTEAFF.

This clonotype has a handful of counts. This chain links TRBV6-2 or TRBV6-3 with TRBJ2-5; no clear D. In germline, CDR1 is MNHEY, CDR2 SVGEGT. The CDR3 contains 13 residues. V gave up 6 bases and J gave up 3 bases, with 11 bases separating them. The CDR3 nucleotides are TGTGCCAGCAGCCCCAACAATGAAGAGACCCAGTACTTC. Translation gives CASSPNNEETQYF.

The genes are TRBV11-1 and TRBJ2-7; D possibly corresponds to TRBD1 (5 bases). Trimming left V 5 bases short and J 3 bases short, with 11 bases between. Germline V gene data show CDR1 as SGHAT and CDR2 as FQDESV (reference sequence). The CDR3 length is 13 residues. In DNA form, the CDR3 reads TGTGCCAGCAGCCCCCTGGGGCGCTACGAGCAGTACTTC. Translation gives CASSPLGRYEQYF.

This chain uses TRBV5-1 with TRBJ2-7; TRBD1 matches 10 bases. Germline V gives CDR1 SGHRS, CDR2 YFSETQ. V lost 0 bases to trimming and J lost 0 bases; unmatched junction nucleotides: 6. This CDR3 has 17 amino acids. Here the CDR3 DNA reads TGCGCCAGCAGCTTGGGCGCCGGGACAGGGGTCTCCTACGAGCAGTACTTC. Its translation is CASSLGAGTGVSYEQYF.

This clonotype showed up just a few times. The chain couples TRBV7-2 to TRBJ2-3, with 7 bases lining up with TRBD2. CDR1 and CDR2 from the germline V gene are SGHTA and FQGNSA. The CDR3 extends over 17 amino acids. After removal of 1 base from V and 0 bases from J, the junction contained 7 bases not matched to a gene. The DNA of the CDR3 is TGTGCCAGCAGCTTAGGGGGACGGGGGGAAAGCACAGATACGCAGTATTTT. Translating gives CASSLGGRGESTDTQYF.

This clonotype has at least ten counts. The chain employs TRBV5-1 and TRBJ1-1; D is possibly TRBD1 (5 bases). Deletions cut 4 bases from V and 0 bases from J, with 7 bases between. The CDR3 runs 13 residues. CDR1 and CDR2 from the germline V gene are SGHRS and YFSETQ. DNA for the CDR3: TGCGCCAGCAGCCGGGACTTGAACACTGAAGCTTTCTTT. Translated, it gives CASSRDLNTEAFF.

Only a few counts were recorded for this clonotype. The V call is TRBV4-3, the J call TRBJ2-5; TRBD2 might be the D (6 bases). The CDR3 spans 15 residues. V was clipped by 1 base and J by 5 bases, with 14 bases between them. CDR1 LGHNA and CDR2 YSLEER come from the germline V gene. For the CDR3, the DNA is TGCGCCAGCAGCCAAGGGACACGGGGAGGTGAGACCCAGTACTTC. Translating it yields CASSQGTRGGETQYF.